The next 13 T cell receptor beta chains were all read from a single sample in a study of regulatory T cells in long-lasting Graves disease listed by TCRdb under 2021. The method behind the library was multiplex PCR. The listed sequencing device is Illumina HiSeq 4000. To build TCR beta libraries, CDR3 regions were amplified by Arm-PCR using iRepertoire HTBI primers. Through fastp at Q25 and MiXCR, TCRdb rebuilt clones from the public reads, retaining in-frame beta chains. Every CDR3 protein is listed once, alongside the most common genes and DNA of its rows. The sample yields hundreds of thousands of distinct CDR3 sequences; approximately 15% were counted once. In total, the top ten clones hold about 17% of the sample. The label giving this sample's time point can be read as: newly diagnosed GD, antithyroid drugs for less than 3 months. RNA was extracted from PBMCs in TRIzol for both TCR sequencing and RNA sequencing.

The same data also went into a second study, on T cells in Graves' hyperthyroidism and ophthalmopathy.

This sample comprised peripheral blood mononuclear cells (PBMCs), obtained at new diagnosis, from a patient treated with antithyroid drugs. The receptors originated from a woman aged 30 to 39 with Graves disease. Donor details come from another sample of the same person, matched by shared clones.

This clonotype has at least ten counts. The V call is TRBV11-2, the J call TRBJ1-2; TRBD1 is a possible D gene (5 bases). Germline loops: CDR1 SGHAT, CDR2 FQNNGV. V shed 3 bases and J shed 0 bases, with 17 bases lying between them. This CDR3 spans 17 amino acids. CDR3 nucleotide sequence: TGTGCCAGCAGCTTCGGAGTGGGGCTTGTAGCTAACTATGGCTACACCTTC. Encoded protein: CASSFGVGLVANYGYTF.

This clonotype was observed at least ten times. This chain links TRBV6-1 with TRBJ1-5, with D perhaps matching TRBD1 (6 bases). The length of the CDR3 is 17 residues. From germline, CDR1 is MNHNS and CDR2 SASEGT. V lost 0 bases and J lost 0, with 12 bases in between. For the CDR3, the DNA is TGTGCCAGCAGTGAAGCCCTAACAGGGTATAGCAATCAGCCCCAGCATTTT. Translated: CASSEALTGYSNQPQHF.

The table lists this clonotype with many counts. This chain joins TRBV28 and TRBJ1-2; 7 bases line up with TRBD1. The germline CDR1 and CDR2 sequences are MDHEN and SYDVKM. The CDR3 totals 16 residues. V was pared by 6 bases and J by 4 bases, with 14 bases of the junction left unmatched. DNA for the CDR3: TGTGCCAGCAGCAGAGCCGGAGACAGGGCTTCCTATGGCTACACCTTC. Protein: CASSRAGDRASYGYTF.

This clonotype was observed at least ten times. The rearrangement joins TRBV7-9 to TRBJ2-7; 14 bases agree with TRBD2. The CDR3 has 17 residues. V shed 5 bases and J 7 bases; nucleotides not matched to a gene: 13. The germline CDR1 and CDR2 sequences are SEHNR and FQNEAQ (reference sequence). The CDR3 is CASSKGGLAGVLWEQYF. The CDR3 coding sequence is TGTGCCAGCAGCAAGGGGGGACTAGCGGGAGTACTTTGGGAGCAGTACTTC.

This clonotype has at least ten counts. This sequence joins TRBV3-1 and TRBJ2-1; TRBD2 matches 7 bases. The CDR3 covers 14 residues. CDR1 is LGHDT, CDR2 YNNKEL, per germline (reference sequence). Trimming removed 0 bases from V and 15 bases from J; junction bases left unmatched: 11. The CDR3 here is CASSQEVSGSIRFF. CDR3 sequence (DNA): TGTGCCAGCAGCCAAGAGGTTAGCGGGTCAATTCGGTTCTTC.

CDR3 loop: CASSVEGRTEAFF. In DNA form, the CDR3 reads TGTGCCAGCAGTGTTGAGGGGAGAACTGAAGCTTTCTTT. The chain carries TRBV6-1 and TRBJ1-1, with D possibly being TRBD1 (5 bases). There are 13 residues in the CDR3. Germline V gives CDR1 MNHNS, CDR2 SASEGT. Trimming shortened V by 4 bases and J by 5 bases, and 11 bases separated the two germline ends.

As concerns this clonotype: Since a much larger clone is just one base distant, this may be a read error. The V gene is TRBV28, the J gene TRBJ2-1; D ambiguous. The J call may be wrong; the DNA end is better matched by TRBJ2-5. CDR1 and CDR2 from the germline V gene are MDHEN and SYDVKM. The CDR3 covers 12 residues. This CDR3 is CASSLHVETQYF. The CDR3 region has the DNA TGTGCCAGCAGTTTACATGTAGAGACCCAGTACTTC.

The CDR3 region is CASSLTPLVADYTQYF. In DNA, the CDR3 is TGTGCCAGCAGCTTAACCCCCTTGGTAGCGGACTATACGCAGTATTTT. The V gene is TRBV7-3, the J gene TRBJ2-3, with a tentative D call TRBD2 (6 bases). CDR1 is SGHTA and CDR2 is FQGTGA in the germline V gene. With 0 bases removed from V and 7 bases from J, the gap between germline ends came to 17 bases. CDR3 size: 16 residues.

This clonotype has more than one count but fewer than ten. The chain couples TRBV30 to TRBJ2-5; TRBD1 is a possible D gene (5 bases). The ends were cut back, 5 bases at V and 5 bases at J, with 9 bases in the middle. There are 11 residues in the CDR3. Germline V gene data show CDR1 as GTSNPN and CDR2 as SVGIG (reference sequence). The CDR3 protein is CAWFPGETQYF. The DNA of the CDR3 is TGTGCCTGGTTTCCAGGGGAGACCCAGTACTTC. Based on the CDR3 plus reference TRBV30 and TRBJ2-5, the full variable domain is SQTIHQWPATLVQPVGSPLSLECTVEGTSNPNLYWYRQAAGRGLQLLFYSVGIGQISSEVPQNLSASRPQDRQFILSSKKLLLSDSGFYLCAWFPGETQYFGPGTRLLVL.

Notes on this clonotype: This may arise from a read error, as a much more abundant clone is one base away. The J gene is TRBJ2-2, the V gene TRBV6-1; no clear D gene. The germline V gene has CDR1 MNHNS and CDR2 SASEGT. The CDR3 totals 15 residues. The chain's CDR3 is CASNPTPADTAELFF. Here the CDR3 DNA reads TGTGCCAGCAATCCGACCCCGGCCGACACCGCGGAGCTGTTTTTT.

This clonotype was seen a single time. V gene TRBV4-1 combines with J gene TRBJ1-6, with a possible D match to TRBD1 (6 bases). Germline CDR1 reads MGHRA; CDR2 reads YSYEKL. The ends were cut back, 5 bases at V and 6 bases at J, with 17 bases in the middle. The CDR3 extends over 16 amino acids. As DNA, the CDR3 is TGCGCCAGCAGCGTACAGGGCGGGCGAACTAATTCACCCCTCCACTTT. Its translation is CASSVQGGRTNSPLHF.

This clonotype was picked up a small number of times. The rearrangement links TRBV20-1 to TRBJ2-1; 7 bases fit TRBD2. The CDR3 is 16 amino acids. Per the germline V gene, CDR1 is DFQATT and CDR2 is SNEGSKA (reference sequence). J gave up 9 bases and V 0 bases, and 14 bases lay outside the gene matches. The CDR3 nucleotides are TGCAGTGCTAGAGATGCGGGGGTAGGAGTCCTAGCTGAGCAGTTCTTC. This sequence encodes CSARDAGVGVLAEQFF.

This clonotype has at least ten counts. The chain couples TRBV7-9 to TRBJ2-7; the match to TRBD1 covers 9 bases. The CDR3 has 18 amino acids. Per the germline V gene, CDR1 is SEHNR and CDR2 is FQNEAQ (reference sequence). V lost 3 bases to trimming and J lost 0 bases; unmatched junction nucleotides: 12. The CDR3 sequence is CASSLTGTGTISSYEQYF. DNA of the CDR3: TGTGCCAGCAGCTTGACCGGGACAGGGACAATAAGCTCCTACGAGCAGTACTTC.